The entry below describes one T cell receptor beta chain. These data come from a study of OX40 agonist ivuxolimab in advanced cancers. The CDR3 runs 12 residues. CDR1 is SGHDT, CDR2 YYEEEE, per germline. Trimming removed 7 bases from V and 5 bases from J; junction bases left unmatched: 3. Profiled with immunoSEQ multiplex PCR; TCRdb holds only in-frame clones, not every one. The table includes 75,000 to 90,000 clones, about 86% detected once. The receptor's source is an adult with an advanced solid tumor such as melanoma, head and neck, liver or kidney cancer. This specimen consisted of CD4+ or CD8+ T cells sorted from blood, obtained in a trial of the OX40 agonist ivuxolimab. The chain is built from TRBV5-6 and TRBJ2-1, with 7 bases lining up with TRBD2. As DNA, the CDR3 is TGTGCCAGCGGCCGGGGGGACAATGAGCAGTTCTTC. Amino acids: CASGRGDNEQFF.